Following are 24 T cell receptor beta chains from one sample sequenced in a study of blood T cell repertoires in COVID-19. Data came from immunoSEQ multiplex PCR; TCRdb stores just in-frame clones and leaves some out. The sample shows approximately 230,000 clones, just over 85% of them seen only once. The specimen sequenced was peripheral blood. Receptors were obtained from a man under 40 who had recovered from COVID-19.

The rearrangement uses TRBV7-2 and TRBJ1-1; unclear D gene. The CDR3 covers 17 residues. CDR1 is SGHTA, CDR2 FQGNSA, per germline. Trimming cost V 2 bases and J 0 bases, with 16 bases left between them. The CDR3 here is CASSLYGRARLNTEAFF. The CDR3 bases are TGTGCCAGCAGCTTATATGGGAGGGCTAGACTGAACACTGAAGCTTTCTTT.

The CDR3 DNA reads as TGTGCCAGTACGGGAGGGGATCAGCCCCAGCATTTT. This sequence encodes CASTGGDQPQHF. The chain is built from TRBV19 and TRBJ1-5; D is perhaps TRBD1 (5 bases). V was shortened by 7 bases and J by 5 bases, with 9 bases between the two germline ends. Germline V gene data show CDR1 as LNHDA and CDR2 as SQIVND (reference sequence). The CDR3 consists of 12 residues.

The genes are TRBV10-3 and TRBJ2-5, with 7 bases that match TRBD2. Germline V lookup: CDR1 ENHRY, CDR2 SYGVKD. V lost 4 bases and J lost 5; bases outside the gene matches: 7. This CDR3 is built from 14 residues. Written as DNA, the CDR3 is TGTGCCATCAGTGGGAGACTAGCAAGTGAGACCCAGTACTTC. Protein sequence: CAISGRLASETQYF.

V gene TRBV6-5 combines with J gene TRBJ2-5; tentative D call: TRBD2 (5 bases). Germline V gene data show CDR1 as MNHEY and CDR2 as SVGAGI. The CDR3 totals 13 residues. Trimming removed 6 bases at V and 0 bases at J, with 8 bases between. The CDR3 loop is CASSPDYQETQYF. CDR3 DNA sequence: TGTGCCAGCAGCCCGGACTACCAAGAGACCCAGTACTTC.

This chain joins TRBV7-2 and TRBJ1-5; 7 bases match TRBD1. CDR1 SGHTA and CDR2 FQGNSA come from the germline V gene. Trimming took 5 bases from V and 3 from J; bases not matched to a gene: 7. The length of the CDR3 is 15 residues. The chain's CDR3 is CASSPQTGYNQPQHF. CDR3 sequence (DNA): TGTGCCAGCAGCCCCCAGACAGGGTACAATCAGCCCCAGCATTTT.

This sequence joins TRBV19 and TRBJ1-1; D may be TRBD1 (5 bases). The V end lost 3 bases, the J end lost 3 bases, and 11 bases lay between the germline ends. This CDR3 region has 14 residues. The germline gives CDR1 LNHDA, CDR2 SQIVND (reference sequence). The CDR3 nucleotides are TGTGCCAGTAGTATGGGCGGGGCAGACACTGAAGCTTTCTTT. Amino acid sequence: CASSMGGADTEAFF.

This clone showed up just a few times. V usage is TRBV7-2 and J usage is TRBJ2-7; 12 nucleotides line up with TRBD1. CDR3 length equals 15 residues. Germline CDR1 and CDR2: SGHTA and FQGNSA. The V gene end was trimmed by 3 bases and the J gene end by 6 bases; junction bases not matched to a gene: 6. The CDR3 DNA reads TGTGCCAGCAGCTTTCCCGGGACAGGGGGCACCGAGCAGTACTTC. Protein product: CASSFPGTGGTEQYF.

This clone was counted only a few times. This sequence joins TRBV4-1 and TRBJ2-1, with 8 positions matching TRBD1. V shed 1 base and J 9 bases; nucleotides not matched to a gene: 29. The CDR3 runs to 22 residues. CDR1 MGHRA and CDR2 YSYEKL come from the germline V gene. Written as DNA, the CDR3 is TGCGCCAGCAGCCAAGTTTTGCTGCGGGGCCGGACTACCAGGGGGCTGGCTAGTGAGCAGTTCTTC. Translating it yields CASSQVLLRGRTTRGLASEQFF.

The J gene is TRBJ1-4, the V gene TRBV10-3, with D perhaps matching TRBD1 (5 bases). V gave up 2 bases and J gave up 4 bases, with 5 bases separating them. Germline CDR1 reads ENHRY; CDR2 reads SYGVKD. This CDR3 contains 13 residues. This CDR3 is CAISERGNEKLFF. Here the CDR3 DNA reads TGTGCCATCAGTGAGAGGGGTAATGAAAAACTGTTTTTT.

J is TRBJ1-5 and V is TRBV4-2; D possibly corresponds to TRBD1 (6 bases). Trimming pared 3 bases from V and 2 bases from J, leaving 17 bases between. Germline V CDR1 and CDR2: LGHNA, YNFKEQ. This CDR3 contains 17 residues. The CDR3 DNA reads TGTGCCAGCAGCCAGAATGAAGGACAGTGGGGCAATCAGCCCCAGCATTTT. Protein product: CASSQNEGQWGNQPQHF.

The genes are TRBV10-3 and TRBJ1-3; D gene uncertain. Germline V gives CDR1 ENHRY, CDR2 SYGVKD. Deletions cut 2 bases from V and 0 bases from J, with 8 bases between. The CDR3 spans 15 residues. The CDR3 here is CAISEGQASGNTIYF. The CDR3 region has the DNA TGTGCCATCAGTGAGGGGCAGGCCTCTGGAAACACCATATATTTT.

The chain joins TRBV5-1 to TRBJ2-3; 9 bases align to TRBD2. V shed 0 bases and J 6 bases; nucleotides not matched to a gene: 11. The CDR3 totals 17 residues. CDR1 is SGHRS, CDR2 YFSETQ, per germline. The CDR3 DNA follows: TGCGCCAGCAGCTTGGCCTCGGGCGGGGGGGCTCTTGATACGCAGTATTTT. As protein: CASSLASGGGALDTQYF.

The J gene is TRBJ2-7, the V gene TRBV7-2; D is perhaps TRBD2 (6 bases). Trimming removed 5 bases at V and 4 bases at J, with 15 bases between. The CDR3 is 14 residues long. CDR1 is SGHTA, CDR2 FQGNSA, per germline. The CDR3 region is CASSQGLSKYEQYF. In nucleotides, the CDR3 is TGTGCCAGCAGCCAGGGACTGTCCAAGTACGAGCAGTACTTC.

The chain has TRBV19 and TRBJ2-3; 8 bases map to TRBD2. V dropped 2 bases and J dropped 1; count of bases not matched to a gene: 5. The germline CDR1 and CDR2 sequences are LNHDA and SQIVND (reference sequence). The CDR3 contains 16 residues. CDR3 residues: CASSISGGRGTDTQYF. CDR3 coding DNA: TGTGCCAGTAGTATATCGGGGGGGCGAGGCACAGATACGCAGTATTTT.

The chain is built from TRBV6-5 and TRBJ1-1; D remains unclear. The V and J ends lost 7 bases and 4 bases respectively, with 13 bases between them. The CDR3 extends over 13 amino acids. Germline CDR1 reads MNHEY; CDR2 reads SVGAGI. In DNA, the CDR3 is TGTGCCAGCATGTTAAGAGAGGGCACTGAAGCTTTCTTT. This codes for CASMLREGTEAFF.

The rearrangement joins TRBV7-7 to TRBJ2-3; TRBD2 matches 7 bases. CDR1 is SSHAT and CDR2 is FNYEAQ in the germline V gene (reference sequence). This CDR3 has 15 amino acids. The junction had 7 bases not matched to a gene; V was cut back by 4 bases and J by 3 bases. For the CDR3, the DNA is TGTGCCAGCAGCTCAGGACTAGGGAAAACAGATACGCAGTATTTT. Its translation is CASSSGLGKTDTQYF.

The chain joins TRBV4-2 to TRBJ1-1; a weak D match, TRBD1 (6 bases). The V end was cut by 0 bases, the J end by 7 bases, with 12 bases between. The CDR3 is 14 residues long. Germline V gene sequence: CDR1 LGHNA, CDR2 YNFKEQ. CDR3 region: CASSQDGGEVEAFF. DNA of the CDR3: TGTGCCAGCAGCCAAGATGGGGGCGAGGTTGAAGCTTTCTTT.

The chain links TRBV29-1 to TRBJ2-3, with 8 bases identical to TRBD1. CDR1 SQVTM and CDR2 ANQGSEA come from the germline V gene. The CDR3 consists of 15 residues. CDR3 sequence reads: CSAAAIQGAPDTQYF. As DNA, the CDR3 is TGCAGTGCCGCTGCCATTCAGGGGGCGCCGGATACGCAGTATTTT.

The rearrangement links TRBV2 to TRBJ1-2, with D tentatively TRBD1 (6 bases). Between the trimmed V and J ends, which lost 6 bases and 6 bases, there was a span of 20 bases. Germline V CDR1 and CDR2: SNHLY, FYNNEI. The CDR3 totals 15 residues. The CDR3 DNA is TGTGCCAGCAGAGAAACAGGGTTTTCTTTGGATGGCTACACCTTC. Residues: CASRETGFSLDGYTF.

The rearrangement links TRBV7-9 to TRBJ1-5; weak D call: TRBD1 (5 bases). Per germline, CDR1 SEHNR and CDR2 FQNEAQ (reference sequence). CDR3 length: 14 amino acids. The V and J ends lost 2 bases and 6 bases respectively, with 11 bases between them. Here the CDR3 DNA reads TGTGCCAGCAGCTTAATCAGTCAGGGTCAGCCCCAGCATTTT. It encodes CASSLISQGQPQHF.

Concerning this clone: Possible read error: a much larger clone is one base away. The CDR3 DNA reads as TGTGCCAGCCGTCAGGGGGTCCAAGAGACCCAGTACTTC. Protein: CASRQGVQETQYF. The rearrangement joins TRBV6-5 to TRBJ2-5, with 7 positions matching TRBD1. The CDR3 has 13 amino acids. Unmatched junction bases numbered 4, after V lost 8 bases and J lost 1 base. Per germline, CDR1 MNHEY and CDR2 SVGAGI.

The chain links TRBV2 to TRBJ2-2; D perhaps matches TRBD2 (5 bases). V shed 8 bases and J shed 6 bases, with 28 bases lying between them. This CDR3 is built from 18 residues. Germline V gives CDR1 SNHLY, CDR2 FYNNEI. The CDR3, as DNA: TGTGCCAGCGAACTCGGGGTCCACAAGACGGTTGTCGCCGGGGAGCTGTTTTTT. Its translation is CASELGVHKTVVAGELFF.

This clone was observed a handful of times. This rearrangement joins TRBV5-4 to TRBJ2-1, with a possible D match to TRBD1 (6 bases). CDR3 length equals 13 residues. With 2 bases removed from V and 7 bases from J, the gap between germline ends came to 10 bases. Germline CDR1 and CDR2: SGHNT and YYREEE (reference sequence). The CDR3 protein is CASSLRTENEQFF. The CDR3 nucleotides read TGTGCCAGCAGCTTAAGGACAGAGAATGAGCAGTTCTTC.

This clone was recorded only once. V is TRBV5-6 and J is TRBJ2-5; D is perhaps TRBD2 (6 bases). The CDR3 loop spans 13 amino acids. The V end was cut by 5 bases, the J end by 5 bases, with 13 bases between. CDR1 is SGHDT, CDR2 YYEEEE, per germline. CDR3 in amino acids: CASSWPGLETQYF. For the CDR3, the DNA is TGTGCCAGCAGTTGGCCGGGACTCGAGACCCAGTACTTC.